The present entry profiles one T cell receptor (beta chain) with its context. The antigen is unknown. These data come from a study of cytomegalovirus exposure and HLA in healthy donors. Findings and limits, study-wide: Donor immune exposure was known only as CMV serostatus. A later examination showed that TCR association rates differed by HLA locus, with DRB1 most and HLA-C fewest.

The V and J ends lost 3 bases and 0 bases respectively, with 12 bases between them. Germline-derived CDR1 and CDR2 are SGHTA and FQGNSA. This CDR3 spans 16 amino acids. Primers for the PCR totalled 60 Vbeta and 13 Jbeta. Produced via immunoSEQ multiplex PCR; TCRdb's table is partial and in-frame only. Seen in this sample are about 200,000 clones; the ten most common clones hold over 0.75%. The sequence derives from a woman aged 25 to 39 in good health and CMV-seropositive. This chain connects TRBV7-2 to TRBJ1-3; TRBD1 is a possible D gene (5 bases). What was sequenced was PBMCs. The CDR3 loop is CASSFQGAISGNTIYF. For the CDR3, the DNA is TGTGCCAGCAGCTTTCAAGGGGCCATCTCTGGAAACACCATATATTTT.